Given below is one T cell receptor (beta chain) in context. Its antigen is not yet known. Per-nucleotide qualities are absent, and no much larger clonotype sits a single base away. The data were taken from a study of blood T cell repertoires in COVID-19 (dated by TCRdb to between 2020 and 2021). Study-level background: Samples from collaborators originated in the United States, Italy and Spain and spanned both the acute and convalescent phases of COVID-19. The prospective study material was composed of cDNA or gDNA derived from T cells, B-cell-depleted T cells, or PBMCs. Subjects who had been exposed to COVID-19, were actively infected with it, or had recovered from it provided the deeply sampled blood TCRbeta repertoires that made up the dataset. The repertoires were released in a freely available public database intended as a resource for research on the immune response to SARS-CoV-2. The samples were drawn from two sources: the first 160 participants of the ongoing ImmuneRACE study, and 1,254 subjects contributed by 6 global collaborators. A de-identified subject ID, COVID-19 status, age in years and sex were almost always included in the sample metadata. Where available, HLA class I and class II types were obtained from metadata supplied by the sample provider rather than from assay-based typing.

Whole blood was collected in K2EDTA tubes by collaborating institutions according to the institutions' own protocols. For TCRbeta analysis, collaborators shipped samples as frozen whole blood, isolated PBMCs, or DNA extracted from either of those sample types. TCRbeta CDR3 regions were amplified from genomic DNA using the immunoSEQ Assay, a bias-controlled multiplex PCR. As for how the authors treated the data: The number of nucleated cells in each sample was estimated from the amplification of reference gene primers within the assay. To quantify the absolute abundance of each unique TCRbeta CDR3 rearrangement, sequence reads were collapsed and filtered. Productive Simpson clonality was computed per sample as the square root of Simpson's diversity index over productive rearrangements. The table was pulled from immuneACCESS by TCRdb, which kept in-frame rearrangements only. Such tables lose some clones; where checked, under half of the loss comes from unresolved V genes, and the rest has no known cause. That table supplies the V and J calls and clone size; D and trimming were determined from the DNA. For this sample the table gives some 140,000 clones, of which 70% to 80% were detected only once. The ten largest account for approximately 11% of the sample.

Broad study findings and their caveats: How much clinical and demographic metadata was included differed by source and by participant, and the metadata was provided uncurated.

There are 15 amino acids in the CDR3, from cysteine to phenylalanine inclusive. Solely the CDR3 DNA is kept, with 45 bases framed from the first base. Unmatched junction bases come to 9, with V trimmed by 5 bases and J by 7 bases. CDR1 and CDR2 were assigned from the germline V gene (reference sequence) as SEHNR and FQNEAQ. This TCR came from a human donor in a cohort sampled during active COVID-19. The chain is made from TRBV7-9 and TRBJ1-2, with 11 central nucleotides matching TRBD1. The sequencing input was peripheral blood. For the CDR3, the sequence is CASSTGQGANPGYTF. The nucleotide sequence reads TGTGCCAGCAGCACCGGACAGGGGGCTAATCCTGGCTACACCTTC.